Each of the 21 T cell receptor beta chains below was sequenced from the same sample in a study of post-analysis software for immune sequencing data. These TCRs are of unknown antigen specificity. The authors incorporated unique molecular identifiers into the TCR beta cDNA libraries. TCRdb recomputed calls from the PCR reads with MiXCR, one row per CDR3 protein. The sample includes 500,000 to 600,000 distinct CDR3 sequences, roughly 45% seen only once; the top ten take over 1.5%. Points from the study as a whole: There were a handful of TRBV segments more frequent in patients than controls, and TRBV5-6, TRBV5-1 and TRBV20-1 were among them.

Specimen: blood. The receptors shown here come from a girl aged 10 to 17 with multiple sclerosis.

With respect to this clonotype: With a much larger clone just one base away, this may be a read error. The chain joins TRBV20-1 to TRBJ2-3, with D hard to call. CDR3 length equals 12 residues. V lost 1 base, J lost 2 bases, and 4 bases lay in between. Germline V gives CDR1 DFQATT, CDR2 SNEGSKA (reference sequence). This chain's CDR3 is CSARGATDTQYF. The CDR3 nucleotides read TGCAGTGCTAGAGGGGCCACAGATACGCAGTATTTT.

This clonotype was detected only a few times. The chain employs TRBV4-1 and TRBJ2-5; D is perhaps TRBD1 (5 bases). The J call is in doubt because the DNA end fits TRBJ2-7 better. This CDR3 is 14 amino acids long. CDR1 is MGHRA, CDR2 YSYEKL, per germline. CDR3 protein: CASSRPSEGDEQYF. CDR3 DNA sequence: TGCGCCAGCAGCCGACCTAGTGAAGGGGACGAGCAGTACTTC.

V is TRBV12-3 or TRBV12-4 and J is TRBJ1-1; D call uncertain. Trimming removed 4 bases from V and 6 bases from J, with 15 bases in between. This CDR3 spans 14 amino acids. CDR3 amino acids: CASSWAGSGSEAFF. DNA of the CDR3: TGTGCCAGCAGTTGGGCAGGATCTGGCTCTGAAGCTTTCTTT.

The chain employs TRBV7-2 and TRBJ2-7, with D uncertain. CDR3 length: 13 amino acids. The germline V gene has CDR1 SGHTA and CDR2 FQGNSA. V was shortened by 5 bases and J by 2 bases, with 10 bases between the two germline ends. The CDR3 here is CASSIRVPYEQYF. The CDR3 nucleotides read TGTGCCAGCAGCATACGGGTACCCTACGAGCAGTACTTC.

In its sample, this clonotype was seen a few times. The CDR3, as DNA: TGCGCCAGCAGCCGACAGTCCCTCAACTATGGCTACACCTTC. It translates to CASSRQSLNYGYTF. This rearrangement joins TRBV5-1 to TRBJ1-2; perhaps TRBD1 as D (5 bases). Trimming took off 4 bases at V and 2 bases at J, with 12 bases between the two ends. CDR1 and CDR2 from the germline V gene are SGHRS and YFSETQ. The CDR3 runs to 14 residues.

This clonotype turned up a few times. The rearrangement uses TRBV5-1 and TRBJ2-4; D is ambiguous. The J call is doubtful: the DNA matches TRBJ2-7 better. There are 12 residues in the CDR3. Germline V gene data show CDR1 as SGHRS and CDR2 as YFSETQ. The CDR3 is CASSLVGHEQYF. CDR3 coding DNA: TGCGCCAGCAGCTTGGTAGGCCACGAGCAGTACTTC.

This chain joins TRBV6-1 and TRBJ1-1, with D possibly being TRBD1 (5 bases). Germline CDR1 is MNHNS and CDR2 is SASEGT. Between the trimmed V and J ends, which lost 1 base and 0 bases, there was a span of 9 bases. There are 15 residues in the CDR3. The CDR3 DNA follows: TGTGCCAGCAGTGAAGGCGCAGGGCTGAACACTGAAGCTTTCTTT. As protein: CASSEGAGLNTEAFF.

This clonotype occurred a few times. The chain carries TRBV5-1 and TRBJ2-7; tentatively, D is TRBD1 or TRBD2 (6 bases each). Trimming shortened V by 4 bases and J by 2 bases, and 13 bases separated the two germline ends. Per the germline V gene, CDR1 is SGHRS and CDR2 is YFSETQ. The length of the CDR3 is 14 residues. The CDR3 nucleotides are TGCGCCAGCAGCCGACTAGGGGGAACCTACGAGCAGTACTTC. This sequence encodes CASSRLGGTYEQYF.

In this sample, this clonotype turned up a few times. The genes are TRBV28 and TRBJ2-7; TRBD1 is a possible D gene (6 bases). The CDR3 loop spans 15 amino acids. Between the trimmed V and J ends, which lost 3 bases and 3 bases, there was a span of 15 bases. Looked up from germline, CDR1 is MDHEN and CDR2 is SYDVKM. CDR3 coding DNA: TGTGCCAGCAGTTTCAGGGGTTATGGGGACTACGAGCAGTACTTC. Translated, it gives CASSFRGYGDYEQYF.

This clonotype was counted many times. The chain has TRBV12-3 or TRBV12-4 and TRBJ2-4, with a tentative D call TRBD2 (5 bases). This CDR3 is built from 14 residues. V was clipped by 2 bases and J by 4 bases, with 9 bases between them. Written as DNA, the CDR3 is TGTGCCAGCAGTTTACCCCGGGAAAAAAACATTCAGTACTTC. Translated: CASSLPREKNIQYF.

The chain employs TRBV29-1 and TRBJ1-1; tentatively, D is TRBD1 (5 bases). The ends were cut back, 8 bases at V and 0 bases at J, with 13 bases in the middle. The CDR3 runs 13 residues. Germline CDR1 and CDR2: SQVTM and ANQGSEA. The chain's CDR3 is CSSAGLMNTEAFF. The CDR3 region has the DNA TGCAGCTCCGCGGGACTTATGAACACTGAAGCTTTCTTT. Drawing the rest from reference TRBV29-1 and TRBJ1-1, the complete variable domain is SAVISQKPSRDICQRGTSLTIQCQVDSQVTMMFWYRQQPGQSLTLIATANQGSEATYESGFVIDKFPISRPNLTFSTLTVSNMSPEDSSIYLCSSAGLMNTEAFFGQGTRLTVV.

The chain joins TRBV20-1 to TRBJ1-5; D not resolved. CDR3 length: 12 amino acids. CDR1 and CDR2 (germline): DFQATT, SNEGSKA (reference sequence). The germline V and J ends were trimmed by 1 base and 4 bases, with 5 bases remaining between them. The CDR3 region is CSARGPNQPQHF. DNA of the CDR3: TGCAGTGCTAGAGGCCCAAATCAGCCCCAGCATTTT.

The chain uses TRBV5-1 and TRBJ2-1; TRBD2 is a possible D gene (5 bases). The CDR3 is 17 residues long. The V end lost 0 bases, the J end lost 4 bases, and 17 bases lay between the germline ends. The germline V gene has CDR1 SGHRS and CDR2 YFSETQ. CDR3 sequence reads: CASSLESGSPLYNEQFF. The CDR3, as DNA: TGCGCCAGCAGCTTGGAAAGCGGCAGCCCTTTATACAATGAGCAGTTCTTC.

The CDR3 DNA is TGTGCCAGCAGCCGCACAGGGGGCAGTACCTACGAGCAGTACTTC. Translating gives CASSRTGGSTYEQYF. The chain joins TRBV7-9 to TRBJ2-7, with TRBD1 matching over 9 bases. Germline V CDR1 and CDR2: SEHNR, FQNEAQ (reference sequence). This CDR3 contains 15 residues. The V gene end was trimmed by 5 bases and the J gene end by 2 bases; junction bases not matched to a gene: 7. The whole variable domain, remainder taken from reference TRBV7-9 and TRBJ2-7, is DTGVSQNPRHKITKRGQNVTFRCDPISEHNRLYWYRQTLGQGPEFLTYFQNEAQLEKSRLLSDRFSAERPKGSFSTLEIQRTEQGDSAMYLCASSRTGGSTYEQYFGPGTRLTVT.

A few counts support this clonotype. The chain employs TRBV27 and TRBJ2-5, with 11 positions matching TRBD2. The trim removed 6 bases at V and 4 bases at J, leaving 13 bases unmatched. CDR3 length: 17 amino acids. The germline V gene has CDR1 MNHEY and CDR2 SMNVEV (reference sequence). Here the CDR3 DNA reads TGTGCCAGCAGGACGACTAGCGGGACCCTCGCGGGAGAGACCCAGTACTTC. Its translation: CASRTTSGTLAGETQYF.

The chain links TRBV29-1 to TRBJ2-3; the match to TRBD2 covers 7 bases. Germline V gene lookup returns CDR1 SQVTM and CDR2 ANQGSEA. Trimming cost V 8 bases and J 3 bases; bases outside gene matches: 11. The CDR3 totals 14 residues. The CDR3 region has the DNA TGCAGCACTACACCTAGCGGAGGGACAGATACGCAGTATTTT. This sequence encodes CSTTPSGGTDTQYF.

This rearrangement joins TRBV9 to TRBJ2-1, with 7 bases that match TRBD2. The junction had 4 bases not matched to a gene; V was cut back by 1 base and J by 9 bases. The length of the CDR3 is 13 residues. CDR1 SGDLS and CDR2 YYNGEE come from the germline V gene. The CDR3: CASSVRPGGEQFF. The CDR3 DNA reads TGTGCCAGCAGCGTACGTCCGGGGGGTGAGCAGTTCTTC.

Comments on this clonotype: It may be a read error: a sequence one base away is much more abundant. The V call is TRBV4-2, the J call TRBJ2-1, with 7 bases lining up with TRBD1. With the DNA end fitting TRBJ2-7 better, the J assignment may be wrong. Germline V gene data show CDR1 as LGHNA and CDR2 as YNFKEQ. The CDR3 is made up of 15 amino acids. The CDR3 DNA reads as TGTGCCTGCAGCCAAGATAGGCAGGGGGCCTACGAGCAGTACTTC. This encodes CACSQDRQGAYEQYF.

V gene TRBV28 combines with J gene TRBJ2-7; D call uncertain. Germline lookup yields CDR1 MDHEN and CDR2 SYDVKM. The germline V and J ends were trimmed by 2 bases and 7 bases, with 9 bases remaining between them. The CDR3 has 12 residues. The CDR3, as DNA: TGTGCCAGCAGTTTACGTTACAATGAGCAGTACTTC. Translation: CASSLRYNEQYF.

The genes are TRBV12-3 or TRBV12-4 and TRBJ2-5; D not resolved. The CDR3 length is 12 residues. V was trimmed by 2 bases and J by 5 bases, leaving 6 bases between them. The CDR3 is CASSLNEETQYF. The CDR3 nucleotides are TGTGCCAGCAGTTTAAACGAGGAGACCCAGTACTTC.

V and J are TRBV30 and TRBJ2-1, with TRBD2 matching over 8 bases. The CDR3 runs to 16 residues. V lost 1 base to trimming and J lost 0 bases; unmatched junction nucleotides: 5. CDR1 and CDR2 (germline): GTSNPN, SVGIG (reference sequence). CDR3 coding DNA: TGTGCCTGGAGTGGCCGCGGGGGGCCCTCCTACAATGAGCAGTTCTTC. This sequence encodes CAWSGRGGPSYNEQFF.